This T cell receptor (beta chain) was recorded in a study of blood T cell repertoires in COVID-19. Study summary: Sources were T cells, B-cell-depleted T cells, or PBMCs; the material itself was cDNA or gDNA.

The assay was immunoSEQ multiplex PCR, and TCRdb's table has in-frame clones only and misses some. The table includes under 55,000 clones, approximately 79% detected once. This clone occurred a few times. Per germline, CDR1 SGDLS and CDR2 YYNGEE. The CDR3 runs to 16 residues. J lost 4 bases, V lost 4 bases, and 9 bases had no gene match. The receptor comes from a man between 65 and 85 years old with acute or convalescent COVID-19. The genes are TRBV9 and TRBJ2-3; 10 bases line up with TRBD2. The sample was peripheral blood. The CDR3 loop is CASSSRASGGPDTQYF. DNA of the CDR3: TGTGCCAGCAGCTCCCGCGCTAGCGGGGGTCCAGATACGCAGTATTTT.